Listed below are T cell receptor beta chains from one sample, sequenced in a study of blood T cell repertoires in COVID-19. The repertoire was sequenced with immunoSEQ multiplex PCR; TCRdb's copy has only in-frame clones and lacks some. The table has 89,000 or so clones, roughly 95% seen once. Sequenced: peripheral blood. The receptors derive from a human donor with active COVID-19. The donor label of this sample is uncertain. CDR3s include the opening cysteine and the closing phenylalanine or tryptophan. The order of the fields is V gene, J gene, clone size, CDR3 protein. The size field is filled for only some rows; it gives once, few, many or a size class.

>TRBV16|TRBJ2-5|-
CASSQYGGGARETQYF
>TRBV6-5|TRBJ1-3|-
CASRADNSGNTIYF
>TRBV5-4|TRBJ1-2|-
CASSLWSRIYYGYTF
>TRBV13|TRBJ2-5|-
CASSLVAQETQYF
>TRBV7-9|TRBJ2-3|-
CASSLTTGAGDTQYF
>TRBV2|TRBJ1-5|-
CASSLGGIGNQPQHF
>TRBV5-8|TRBJ2-5|-
CASSLSHRAGETQYF
>TRBV13|TRBJ2-7|-
CASSPRTGLDEQYF
>TRBV28|TRBJ2-5|-
CASRKGGRAAETQYF
>TRBV6-5|TRBJ2-3|-
CASSYSVRRTNTQYF
>TRBV24-1|TRBJ2-2|-
CATSVRGGTGELFF
>TRBV4-3|TRBJ2-6|-
CASSQDPQGANVLTF
>TRBV7-9|TRBJ2-1|once
CASSRDSNEQFF
>TRBV6-4|TRBJ1-1|once
CASSETANMNTEAFF
>TRBV21-1|TRBJ2-7|-
CASSPEGGQGFCGAYEQYF
>TRBV5-1|TRBJ1-1|-
CASSLGQDVTEAFF
>TRBV6-6|TRBJ1-2|-
CASSYDSEGRASGYTF
>TRBV18|TRBJ2-3|-
CASSPLLGVSGPSTDTQYF
>TRBV27|TRBJ2-2|-
CASSFRSGELFF
>TRBV7-2|TRBJ1-2|-
CASSSGRTGNGYTF
>TRBV7-9|TRBJ2-7|-
CASSRSLGQSAWEQYF
>TRBV14|TRBJ2-7|once
CASSQSGTGYEQYF
>TRBV3-1/TRBV3-2|TRBJ1-6|-
CASSRTDSNSPLHF
>TRBV18|TRBJ1-4|-
CASSPQGKKLFF
>TRBV5-1|TRBJ2-1|-
CASSRGTSGRVGNEQFF
>TRBV6-5|TRBJ1-4|-
CASSSGTGDEKLFF
>TRBV4-3|TRBJ2-2|-
CASSQMIDTGELFF
>TRBV18|TRBJ1-1|-
CASSPPGGRIYTEAFF
>TRBV27|TRBJ1-1|-
CASSKKIDRGNTEAFF
>TRBV24-1|TRBJ2-1|-
CATSDGTIDYNEQFF
>TRBV7-2|TRBJ2-5|once
CASSLSLPGLAAPETQYF
>TRBV11-2|TRBJ1-6|-
CASSYKAGGQGDSLHF
>TRBV5-8|TRBJ2-7|-
CASSLSGAYEQYF
>TRBV7-2|TRBJ1-5|-
CASRRTGGDQPQHF
>TRBV27|TRBJ2-2|-
CASSLRRLNPHYTGELFF
>TRBV6-6|TRBJ1-5|-
CASSYSRQGQNQPQHF
>TRBV19|TRBJ2-7|once
CASSITPGGLSSYEQYF
>TRBV12-3/TRBV12-4|TRBJ2-7|-
CASSWDRGGEQYF
>TRBV29-1|TRBJ1-5|-
CSVEAGGSQPQHF
>TRBV2|TRBJ1-1|-
CASSDDRGNTEAFF
>TRBV19|TRBJ1-1|-
CASSEYGKNEAFF
>TRBV11-1|TRBJ2-3|once
CASSALAGGLDTQYF
>TRBV21-1|TRBJ1-4|-
CASSKAPGGTSNEKLFF
>TRBV14|TRBJ1-6|-
CASSQDILGSGNSPLHF
>TRBV4-1|TRBJ2-2|few
CASSLGAPGELFF
>TRBV19|TRBJ2-3|-
CASSIARQTASVTQYF
>TRBV6-5|TRBJ2-7|-
CASSYTAGGREQYF
>TRBV5-1|TRBJ2-7|-
CASSLARGIASYEQYF
>TRBV7-8|TRBJ2-7|-
CASSPARTGFSYEQYF